This TCR beta chain appears in the sequencing data of a study of blood T cells in healthy people across ages. This clonotype occurred a few times. The CDR3 is 13 residues long. The V gene lost 2 bases and the J gene lost 4 bases, with 8 bases spanning the gap. The germline CDR1 and CDR2 sequences are SGHDT and YYEEEE. The authors ran a second PCR of roughly 6 to 11 cycles using a sample-barcoded 5' primer and a J-beta primer mix. TCRdb re-called the 5' RACE reads through MiXCR, storing one row per CDR3 protein. The sample includes some 700,000 distinct CDR3 sequences, approximately 22% of them seen just once.

The clonotype originates from a man aged 65 to 79 in good health. Sequencing input: blood. The V gene is TRBV5-6, the J gene TRBJ2-3; D possibly corresponds to TRBD1 (5 bases). For the CDR3, the DNA is TGTGCCAGCAGCTTCAGGGTTGCAGATACGCAGTATTTT. It translates to CASSFRVADTQYF.